The 18 T cell receptor beta chains given below trace back to one sample, sequenced in a study of blood T cell repertoires in COVID-19. Only in-frame clones appear in the TCRdb table, and some are missing; sequencing was by immunoSEQ multiplex PCR. The data show roughly 120,000 clones, 75% to 80% seen once. The sequenced sample consisted of peripheral blood. The receptor set was obtained from an elderly woman with active or convalescent COVID-19.

This clone came up a few times. The chain couples TRBV18 to TRBJ2-1; TRBD2 agrees at 11 bases. This CDR3 is built from 15 residues. Germline V gene data show CDR1 as KGHSH and CDR2 as LQKENI. Germline trimming cut 3 bases from V and 4 bases from J; bases unmatched to any gene: 2. The CDR3 DNA sequence: TGTGCCAGCTCACCGGGACTAGCGGAGTACAATGAGCAGTTCTTC. It yields the protein CASSPGLAEYNEQFF.

This chain links TRBV11-1 with TRBJ2-1, with D perhaps TRBD2 (6 bases). The CDR3 has 13 residues. CDR1 and CDR2 from the germline V gene are SGHAT and FQDESV (reference sequence). Trimming left V 5 bases short and J 7 bases short, with 12 bases between. In DNA, the CDR3 is TGTGCCAGCAGCCCCTGGGGAGGAAATGAGCAGTTCTTC. Its protein is CASSPWGGNEQFF.

The DNA for the CDR3 is TGTGCCAGCAGCTTAGGCGGGGACAGAGCCAAAAACATTCAGTACTTC. It encodes CASSLGGDRAKNIQYF. V usage is TRBV7-8 and J usage is TRBJ2-4; tentative D call: TRBD1 (7 bases). Germline V gene data show CDR1 as SGHVS and CDR2 as FQNEAQ. V was pared by 1 base and J by 0 bases, with 10 bases between. The CDR3 has 16 amino acids.

J is TRBJ1-2 and V is TRBV6-2 or TRBV6-3; the D gene is possibly TRBD1 (5 bases). Trimming left V 6 bases short and J 6 bases short, with 11 bases between. Germline V gene data show CDR1 as MNHEY and CDR2 as SVGEGT. The CDR3 spans 12 residues. The CDR3 loop reads CASSQTGDGYTF. In nucleotides, the CDR3 is TGTGCCAGCAGCCAGACGGGGGATGGCTACACCTTC.

The chain links TRBV7-6 to TRBJ2-2; no reliable D call. CDR3 length equals 13 residues. CDR1 and CDR2 from the germline V gene are SGHVS and FNYEAQ. V was cut by 6 bases and J by 1 base, with 6 bases left in between. CDR3 protein: CASRALNTGELFF. Here the CDR3 DNA reads TGTGCCAGCAGAGCGTTGAACACCGGGGAGCTGTTTTTT.

The rearrangement joins TRBV12-3 or TRBV12-4 to TRBJ1-4; D uncertain. The V and J ends lost 1 base and 7 bases respectively, with 4 bases between them. The CDR3 contains 12 residues. CDR3 bases: TGTGCCAGCAGTTTAGTCGGTGAAAAACTGTTTTTT. This sequence encodes CASSLVGEKLFF.

V gene TRBV7-8 combines with J gene TRBJ1-2; 8 positions match TRBD1. V dropped 5 bases and J dropped 7; count of bases not matched to a gene: 6. The CDR3 spans 13 residues. Germline CDR1 and CDR2: SGHVS and FQNEAQ. The CDR3 here is CASSRGQGIGYTF. The CDR3 nucleotides are TGTGCCAGCAGCCGCGGACAGGGTATTGGCTACACCTTC.

This chain joins TRBV5-1 and TRBJ2-5, with 11 bases fitting TRBD1. The CDR3 sequence is 15 residues long. CDR1 is SGHRS and CDR2 is YFSETQ in the germline V gene. J lost 4 bases, V lost 4 bases, and 6 bases had no gene match. CDR3 coding DNA: TGCGCCAGCAGCACATGGACAGGGGGCACAGAGACCCAGTACTTC. Its protein is CASSTWTGGTETQYF. The entire variable domain, with the rest obtained from reference TRBV5-1 and TRBJ2-5, is as follows: KAGVTQTPRYLIKTRGQQVTLSCSPISGHRSVSWYQQTPGQGLQFLFEYFSETQRNKGNFPGRFSGRQFSNSRSEMNVSTLELGDSALYLCASSTWTGGTETQYFGPGTRLLVL.

This sequence joins TRBV2 and TRBJ2-1; 10 bases line up with TRBD2. Germline assignment: CDR1 SNHLY and CDR2 FYNNEI. CDR3 length equals 17 residues. The trim removed 7 bases at V and 5 bases at J, leaving 14 bases unmatched. The CDR3 spells CASIEREGKLLNNEQFF. The CDR3 DNA is TGTGCCAGCATAGAGCGGGAGGGGAAACTATTAAACAATGAGCAGTTCTTC.

The genes are TRBV5-4 and TRBJ2-2; no reliable D call. V lost 4 bases and J lost 0, with 10 bases in between. Per the germline V gene, CDR1 is SGHNT and CDR2 is YYREEE (reference sequence). This CDR3 has 15 residues. The CDR3 DNA reads TGTGCCAGCAGCGGCGAGGTAGCGAACACCGGGGAGCTGTTTTTT. Translated, it gives CASSGEVANTGELFF.

CDR3: CASSLAGGTGINEKLFF. DNA for the CDR3: TGTGCCAGCAGTTTGGCGGGCGGGACAGGAATCAATGAAAAACTGTTTTTT. The genes are TRBV28 and TRBJ1-4; 8 bases are shared with TRBD1. CDR1 is MDHEN, CDR2 SYDVKM, per germline. The CDR3 is 17 residues long. Losses at the gene ends were 3 bases for V and 5 bases for J; bases not matched to a gene: 11.

This clone was seen a handful of times. V usage is TRBV9 and J usage is TRBJ2-2; D remains ambiguous. Trimming stripped 0 bases from V and 3 bases from J, with 15 bases between. Looked up from germline, CDR1 is SGDLS and CDR2 is YYNGEE. CDR3 length: 17 amino acids. The CDR3 DNA sequence: TGTGCCAGCAGCGTAGGCCCCGGTGATGACTACACCGGGGAGCTGTTTTTT. Translating gives CASSVGPGDDYTGELFF.

The chain joins TRBV10-3 to TRBJ2-7; TRBD1 matches at 9 bases. Germline CDR1 and CDR2: ENHRY and SYGVKD. Trimming removed 6 bases from V and 2 bases from J; junction bases left unmatched: 5. The CDR3 contains 14 residues. CDR3 in amino acids: CAIRLGTGTYEQYF. CDR3 nucleotide sequence: TGTGCCATCAGGCTTGGGACAGGGACCTACGAGCAGTACTTC.

This chain joins TRBV5-1 and TRBJ1-1; tentatively, D is TRBD1 (6 bases). Germline CDR1 is SGHRS and CDR2 is YFSETQ. This CDR3 is 16 amino acids long. Trimming left V 0 bases short and J 4 bases short, with 16 bases between. The CDR3 DNA sequence: TGCGCCAGCAGCTTGGAGCCCCATCTAGGGGGCACTGAAGCTTTCTTT. Its protein product is CASSLEPHLGGTEAFF.

This clone has just one count. This sequence joins TRBV9 and TRBJ2-7, with D tentatively TRBD2 (5 bases). CDR1 and CDR2 (germline): SGDLS, YYNGEE. Trimming removed 4 bases at V and 4 bases at J, with 15 bases between. The CDR3 is 14 residues long. In DNA, the CDR3 is TGTGCCAGCAGCCCCCCGGGAACTGTTTACGAGCAGTACTTC. Translated, it gives CASSPPGTVYEQYF.

This clone was counted once. V usage is TRBV5-1 and J usage is TRBJ2-2, with D uncertain. Germline CDR1 SGHRS, CDR2 YFSETQ. Trimming removed 4 bases at V and 1 base at J, with 5 bases between. The CDR3 sequence is 13 residues long. The CDR3 sequence: CASSLLNTGELFF. CDR3 bases: TGCGCCAGCAGCCTCCTGAACACCGGGGAGCTGTTTTTT.

This chain uses TRBV5-1 with TRBJ2-1; D is perhaps TRBD2 (6 bases). V lost 2 bases, J lost 9 bases, and 9 bases lay in between. The CDR3 extends over 12 amino acids. CDR1 and CDR2 from the germline V gene are SGHRS and YFSETQ. CDR3 coding DNA: TGCGCCAGCAGCTTTATGGAGGGTGAGCAGTTCTTC. It encodes CASSFMEGEQFF.

The chain combines TRBV10-1 with TRBJ2-2; maybe TRBD2 (5 bases). The V and J ends lost 2 bases and 2 bases respectively, with 6 bases between them. Per germline, CDR1 WNHNN and CDR2 SYGVQD (reference sequence). The CDR3 consists of 14 residues. The CDR3 is CASSEGLNTGELFF. CDR3 in DNA: TGCGCCAGCAGTGAGGGACTTAACACCGGGGAGCTGTTTTTT.